Listed below are T cell receptor beta chains from one sample, sequenced in a study of CD8 T cells in ankylosing spondylitis. TCRdb passed the 5' RACE reads through MiXCR, listing each CDR3 protein once. The data contain under 250,000 distinct CDR3 sequences, 7% to 10% of them singletons. The specimen sequenced was blood, either unsorted or a sorted T cell fraction (not recorded which). These receptor sequences come from a female donor with ankylosing spondylitis or in good health (not recorded which). The CDR3 runs from the conserved cysteine through the conserved F or W. The D gene is left open where the match is weak. A clone size is listed for some rows: how often the clone was seen (once, few, many), or a class if it is expanded.

abundance	d_gene	v_gene	j_gene	CDR3aa	CDR3nt
many	NA	TRBV25-1	TRBJ2-1	CASSHGQEQFF	TGTGCCAGCAGTCACGGACAGGAGCAGTTCTTC
many	TRBD1	TRBV29-1	TRBJ1-5	CSVGEGAGQPQHF	TGCAGCGTTGGGGAGGGGGCCGGGCAGCCCCAGCATTTT
many	NA	TRBV10-1	TRBJ2-1	CASSESLYNEQFF	TGCGCCAGCAGTGAGTCTCTCTACAATGAGCAGTTCTTC
many	TRBD2	TRBV10-3	TRBJ2-5	CAISLTSGREETQYF	TGTGCCATCAGTTTGACTAGCGGGAGGGAAGAGACCCAGTACTTC
many	TRBD2	TRBV10-3	TRBJ2-5	CAISGKREAGGSTQYF	TGTGCCATCAGTGGAAAGCGGGAGGCAGGAGGGTCGACCCAGTACTTC
NA	TRBD2	TRBV5-1	TRBJ2-5	CASWTSGYQETQYF	TGCGCCAGCTGGACTAGCGGGTACCAAGAGACCCAGTACTTC
many	NA	TRBV4-3	TRBJ2-7	CASSQDAAEPYEQYF	TGCGCCAGCAGCCAAGATGCAGCGGAGCCCTACGAGCAGTACTTC
many	TRBD1	TRBV5-1	TRBJ2-5	CASSLLGTGGETQYF	TGCGCCAGCAGCTTGCTCGGGACAGGAGGGGAGACCCAGTACTTC
NA	TRBD2	TRBV4-3	TRBJ2-7	CASSQDRGPAGPEQYF	TGCGCCAGCAGCCAAGATCGGGGTCCAGCGGGACCCGAGCAGTACTTC
many	NA	TRBV5-6	TRBJ2-2	CASSPDSTGELFF	TGTGCCAGCAGCCCAGACAGTACCGGGGAGCTGTTTTTT
NA	NA	TRBV4-1	TRBJ2-1	CASSPGVAHSPTREQFF	TGCGCCAGCAGCCCCGGGGTAGCTCACTCACCAACCCGCGAGCAGTTCTTC
NA	NA	TRBV15	TRBJ1-1	CATSRAVQDEAFF	TGTGCCACCAGCAGAGCGGTACAGGATGAAGCTTTCTTT
NA	NA	TRBV4-2	TRBJ2-2	CASSGSGRTGELFF	TGTGCCAGCAGCGGTAGCGGTCGCACCGGGGAGCTGTTTTTT
many	TRBD2	TRBV20-1	TRBJ2-7	CSARTSGNSYEQYF	TGCAGTGCTAGAACTAGCGGGAACTCCTACGAGCAGTACTTC
many	NA	TRBV20-1	TRBJ2-1	CSARPWRSYNEQFF	TGCAGTGCGCGCCCCTGGCGCTCCTACAATGAGCAGTTCTTC
few	NA	TRBV6-1	TRBJ2-3	CASSDRLQGLPPDTQYF	TGTGCCAGCAGTGACCGCTTGCAAGGACTTCCCCCAGATACGCAGTATTTT
many	TRBD2	TRBV27	TRBJ2-7	CASSSGLAGSEQYF	TGTGCCAGCAGTTCCGGACTAGCGGGATCCGAGCAGTACTTC
many	TRBD1	TRBV4-3	TRBJ1-5	CASSSDRVDQPQHF	TGCGCCAGCAGCTCAGACAGGGTCGATCAGCCCCAGCATTTT
NA	TRBD2	TRBV11-1	TRBJ2-5	CASSFGRTGLAGASRQETQYF	TGTGCCAGCAGCTTTGGCCGCACGGGGCTAGCGGGAGCTTCTCGTCAAGAGACCCAGTACTTC
many	TRBD1	TRBV7-2	TRBJ2-2	CASSQDRGGELFF	TGTGCCAGCAGCCAGGACAGGGGGGGGGAGCTGTTTTTT